This TCR beta chain was sequenced in a study of blood T cells in healthy people across ages. About the research overall: Using template switching, researchers captured about one barcoded beta molecule for each two T cells.

Study-wide points: Unknown donor CMV status possibly confounded expanded clonotype changes.

This clonotype has just a few counts. The antigen is undetermined. The CDR3 is 14 amino acids. The V end was cut by 2 bases, the J end by 13 bases, with 20 bases between. CDR1 and CDR2 from the germline V gene are SGHTA and FQGNSA. A second PCR, run for 7 to 11 cycles, used a sample-barcoded 5' primer plus a J-beta primer mix. MiXCR, run by TCRdb on the 5' RACE reads, gives a single entry per CDR3 protein. The data contain 790,000 or so distinct CDR3 sequences, 46% of them singletons. Each sample had at least 6.5 million PBMCs isolated. The clonotype was recovered from a man at least 80 years old in good health. The rearrangement uses TRBV7-2 and TRBJ2-5, with D perhaps matching TRBD2 (7 bases). Specimen: blood. This CDR3 reads CASSLSRISGTTYF. For the CDR3, the DNA is TGTGCCAGCAGCTTATCTCGAATAAGCGGGACAACGTACTTC.